This paragraph reports one T cell receptor (beta chain). What it binds is not known. The record originates from a study of T cell responses to AZD1222 COVID-19 vaccine. Sequenced by immunoSEQ multiplex PCR; TCRdb stores in-frame clones only, minus some. The table has 120,000 to 150,000 clones, approximately 90% seen once. The germline V gene has CDR1 MNHEY and CDR2 SVGEGT. V lost 5 bases and J lost 1; bases outside the gene matches: 9. The CDR3 sequence is 18 residues long. Study-wide results and limits: The donors showed a predominance of white British ancestry and of females, with possible underestimation of clonal diversity.

The sequence was obtained from an adult in good health. V usage is TRBV6-2 or TRBV6-3 and J usage is TRBJ2-6; 9 nucleotides align to TRBD1. The sample consisted of peripheral blood, taken on day 0 of AZD1222 vaccination. The CDR3 sequence: CASSHNNRGRSGANVLTF. The CDR3 nucleotides are TGTGCCAGCAGTCACAATAACAGGGGGCGTTCTGGGGCCAACGTCCTGACTTTC.